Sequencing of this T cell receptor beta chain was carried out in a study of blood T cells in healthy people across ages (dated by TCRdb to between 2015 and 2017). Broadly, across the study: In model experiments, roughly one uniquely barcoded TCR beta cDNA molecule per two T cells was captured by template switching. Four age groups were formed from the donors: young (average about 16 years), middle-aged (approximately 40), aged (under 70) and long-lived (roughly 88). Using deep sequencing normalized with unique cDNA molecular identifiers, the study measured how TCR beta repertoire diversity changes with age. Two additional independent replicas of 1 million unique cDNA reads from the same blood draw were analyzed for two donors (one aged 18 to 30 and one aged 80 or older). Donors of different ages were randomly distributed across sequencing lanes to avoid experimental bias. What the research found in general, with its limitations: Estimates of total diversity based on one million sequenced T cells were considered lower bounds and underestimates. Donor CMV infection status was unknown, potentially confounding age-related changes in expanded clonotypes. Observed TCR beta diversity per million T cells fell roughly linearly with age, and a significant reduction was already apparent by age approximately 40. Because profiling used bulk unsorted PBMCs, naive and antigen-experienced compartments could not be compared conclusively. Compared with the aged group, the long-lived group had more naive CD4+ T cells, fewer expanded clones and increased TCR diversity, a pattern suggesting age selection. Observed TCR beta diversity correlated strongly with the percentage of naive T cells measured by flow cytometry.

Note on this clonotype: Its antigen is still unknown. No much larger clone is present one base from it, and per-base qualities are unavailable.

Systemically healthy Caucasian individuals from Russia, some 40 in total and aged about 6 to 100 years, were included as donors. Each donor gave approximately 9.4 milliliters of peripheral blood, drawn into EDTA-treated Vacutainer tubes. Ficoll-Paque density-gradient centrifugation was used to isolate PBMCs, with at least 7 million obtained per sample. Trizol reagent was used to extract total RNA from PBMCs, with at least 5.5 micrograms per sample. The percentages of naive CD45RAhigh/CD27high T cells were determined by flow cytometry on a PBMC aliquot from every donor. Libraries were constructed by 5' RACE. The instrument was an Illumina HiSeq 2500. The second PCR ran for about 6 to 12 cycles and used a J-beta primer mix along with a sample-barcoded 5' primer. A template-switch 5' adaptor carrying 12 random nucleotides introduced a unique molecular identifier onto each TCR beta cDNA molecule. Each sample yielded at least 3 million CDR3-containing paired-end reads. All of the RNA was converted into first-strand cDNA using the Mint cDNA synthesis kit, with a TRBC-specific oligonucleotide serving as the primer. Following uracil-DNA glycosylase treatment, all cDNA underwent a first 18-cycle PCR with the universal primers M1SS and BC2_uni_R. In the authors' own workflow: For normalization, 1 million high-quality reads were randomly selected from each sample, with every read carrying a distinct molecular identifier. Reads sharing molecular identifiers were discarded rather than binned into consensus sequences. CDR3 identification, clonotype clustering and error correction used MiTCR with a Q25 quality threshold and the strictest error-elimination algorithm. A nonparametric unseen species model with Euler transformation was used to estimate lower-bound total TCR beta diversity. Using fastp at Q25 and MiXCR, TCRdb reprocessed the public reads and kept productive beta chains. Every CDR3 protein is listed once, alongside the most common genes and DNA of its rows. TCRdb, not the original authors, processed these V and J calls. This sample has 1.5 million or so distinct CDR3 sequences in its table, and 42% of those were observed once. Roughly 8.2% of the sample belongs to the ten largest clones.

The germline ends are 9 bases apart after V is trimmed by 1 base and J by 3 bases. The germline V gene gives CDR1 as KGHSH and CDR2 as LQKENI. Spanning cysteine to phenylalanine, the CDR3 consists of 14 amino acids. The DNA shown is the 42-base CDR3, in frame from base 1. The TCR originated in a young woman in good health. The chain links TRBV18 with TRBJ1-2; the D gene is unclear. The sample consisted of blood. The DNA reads TGTGCCAGCTCACCACGTTCAGATTACTATGGCTACACCTTC. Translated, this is CASSPRSDYYGYTF.